These 21 T cell receptor beta chains share one sample of origin, sequenced in a study of blood T cell repertoires in COVID-19. Clones were read by immunoSEQ multiplex PCR, and TCRdb kept only the in-frame ones, dropping some. Here the sample spans tens of thousands of clones, around 84% being singletons. Specimen: peripheral blood. The receptors were gathered from a human donor in a cohort sampled during active COVID-19.

This clone was detected once. The genes are TRBV2 and TRBJ2-3; 7 bases fit TRBD2. J lost 2 bases, V lost 7 bases, and 6 bases had no gene match. Germline loops: CDR1 SNHLY, CDR2 FYNNEI. This CDR3 has 14 amino acids. CDR3: CASTWAGDTDTQYF. In DNA form, the CDR3 reads TGTGCCAGCACTTGGGCGGGGGACACAGATACGCAGTATTTT.

The chain recombines TRBV30 with TRBJ1-5; D gene uncertain. CDR1 and CDR2 from the germline V gene are GTSNPN and SVGIG (reference sequence). The germline V and J ends were trimmed by 1 base and 2 bases, with 3 bases remaining between them. The CDR3 is made up of 12 amino acids. The DNA of the CDR3 is TGTGCCTGGAGTGCCGGCAATCAGCCCCAGCATTTT. This gives the protein CAWSAGNQPQHF.

CDR3 bases: TGCGCCAGCAGCTTGGAAGGAAGCGCTGGGGCCAACGTCCTGACTTTC. It yields the protein CASSLEGSAGANVLTF. V and J are TRBV5-1 and TRBJ2-6, with unresolved D. Germline assignment: CDR1 SGHRS and CDR2 YFSETQ. The length of the CDR3 is 16 residues. The ends were cut back, 0 bases at V and 2 bases at J, with 9 bases in the middle.

As regards this clone: Other DNA sequences from this sample encode an identical CDR3 as well. Written as DNA, the CDR3 is TGCAGCGTGGAGTTTTTCAATGGCTACACCTTC. It specifies CSVEFFNGYTF. The V call is TRBV29-1, the J call TRBJ1-2; no firm D call. Germline values: CDR1 SQVTM, CDR2 ANQGSEA. The germline V and J ends were trimmed by 6 bases and 6 bases, with 11 bases remaining between them. This CDR3 region has 11 residues.

The chain recombines TRBV6-6 with TRBJ2-5, with D perhaps TRBD2 (5 bases). The ends were cut back, 10 bases at V and 3 bases at J, with 12 bases in the middle. Germline CDR1 is MNHNY and CDR2 is SVGAGI (reference sequence). The CDR3 is 12 residues long. The CDR3 region is CATGGVEETQYF. The CDR3 bases are TGTGCCACCGGAGGTGTTGAAGAGACCCAGTACTTC.

This chain uses TRBV7-9 with TRBJ1-4, with D possibly TRBD1 on 5 matching bases. V was shortened by 10 bases and J by 3 bases, with 18 bases between the two germline ends. The CDR3 contains 15 residues. Germline CDR1 is SEHNR and CDR2 is FQNEAQ (reference sequence). The CDR3 sequence is CAILLTGRPNEKLFF. The CDR3 DNA sequence: TGTGCCATCTTACTTACAGGTCGTCCTAATGAAAAACTGTTTTTT.

This chain connects TRBV5-4 to TRBJ2-2, with 14 bases fitting TRBD2. V lost 3 bases to trimming and J lost 1 base; unmatched junction nucleotides: 8. This CDR3 is 19 amino acids long. Germline V gene sequence: CDR1 SGHNT, CDR2 YYREEE (reference sequence). The DNA of the CDR3 is TGTGCCAGCAGCTGGGGACCGGGACTAGCGGGGGTGAACACCGGGGAGCTGTTTTTT. It yields the protein CASSWGPGLAGVNTGELFF.

The rearrangement links TRBV2 to TRBJ1-6, with D perhaps matching TRBD1 (6 bases). Trimming took 5 bases from V and 9 from J, leaving 14 bases between them. Germline assignment: CDR1 SNHLY and CDR2 FYNNEI. The CDR3 is 14 amino acids. CDR3 DNA: TGTGCCAGCAGTCTACAGGGTTTGGGTTCACCCCTCCACTTT. Translated, it gives CASSLQGLGSPLHF. Combining the CDR3 with reference TRBV2 and TRBJ1-6 gives the whole variable domain EPEVTQTPSHQVTQMGQEVILRCVPISNHLYFYWYRQILGQKVEFLVSFYNNEISEKSEIFDDQFSVERPDGSNFTLKIRSTKLEDSAMYFCASSLQGLGSPLHFGNGTRLTVT.

This rearrangement joins TRBV10-3 to TRBJ1-2; TRBD1 matches at 10 bases. V lost 3 bases, J lost 4 bases, and 5 bases stayed unmatched. The CDR3 runs 15 residues. Germline V gives CDR1 ENHRY, CDR2 SYGVKD. The CDR3 loop reads CAISDDRGRVYGYTF. CDR3 sequence (DNA): TGTGCCATCAGTGACGACAGGGGGCGCGTCTATGGCTACACCTTC.

The chain links TRBV3-1 (or the pseudogene TRBV3-2) to TRBJ2-2; 14 positions agree with TRBD2. With V trimmed by 3 bases and J by 4 bases, 7 bases remained unmatched. This CDR3 has 18 amino acids. In germline, CDR1 is LGHDT, CDR2 YNNKEL (reference sequence). CDR3 loop: CASSHRLAGGPSTGELFF. In nucleotides, the CDR3 is TGTGCCAGCAGCCATCGACTAGCGGGAGGGCCAAGCACCGGGGAGCTGTTTTTT.

V and J are TRBV5-1 and TRBJ2-6; D might be TRBD2 (7 bases). The CDR3 has 16 residues. The germline CDR1 and CDR2 sequences are SGHRS and YFSETQ. The germline V and J ends were trimmed by 0 bases and 2 bases, with 9 bases remaining between them. The CDR3 region is CASSLEGGPGANVLTF. In DNA, the CDR3 is TGCGCCAGCAGCTTGGAGGGGGGGCCTGGGGCCAACGTCCTGACTTTC.

The chain combines TRBV5-1 with TRBJ2-7; TRBD1 aligns across 9 bases. Trimming removed 8 bases from V and 7 bases from J; junction bases left unmatched: 10. CDR3 size: 13 residues. Germline CDR1 SGHRS, CDR2 YFSETQ. This CDR3 reads CASSTQGAGEQYF. CDR3 nucleotide sequence: TGCGCCAGTTCCACACAGGGGGCGGGTGAGCAGTACTTC.

A note on this clone: Other DNA sequences in the same sample also yield this CDR3. The V call is TRBV3-1 (or the pseudogene TRBV3-2), the J call TRBJ1-1; a possible D gene is TRBD1 (5 bases). The CDR3 length is 14 residues. Germline V gene data show CDR1 as LGHDT and CDR2 as YNNKEL (reference sequence). Trimming took off 3 bases at V and 5 bases at J, with 13 bases between the two ends. The CDR3 is CASSQAGRGTEAFF. DNA for the CDR3: TGTGCCAGCAGCCAGGCAGGGCGTGGAACTGAAGCTTTCTTT.

This chain joins TRBV20-1 and TRBJ2-1; D is unresolved. Germline values: CDR1 DFQATT, CDR2 SNEGSKA (reference sequence). The V and J ends lost 3 bases and 8 bases respectively, with 8 bases between them. The CDR3 has 11 amino acids. CDR3 residues: CSASLLYEQFF. CDR3 bases: TGCAGTGCTAGTCTACTGTATGAGCAGTTCTTC.

The chain couples TRBV19 to TRBJ2-5; 7 nucleotides match TRBD1. V dropped 6 bases and J dropped 5; count of bases not matched to a gene: 15. CDR1 and CDR2 (germline): LNHDA, SQIVND (reference sequence). This CDR3 has 16 residues. DNA for the CDR3: TGTGCCAGTAGGAAACAGGGGAACGGGTTGGCGGAGACCCAGTACTTC. Its translation: CASRKQGNGLAETQYF.

The chain links TRBV19 to TRBJ2-7; a possible D gene is TRBD2 (6 bases). Trimming pared 10 bases from V and 0 bases from J, leaving 13 bases between. This CDR3 spans 13 amino acids. Germline CDR1 and CDR2: LNHDA and SQIVND (reference sequence). CDR3 loop: CATTDGSSYEQYF. The CDR3 DNA reads TGTGCCACCACGGACGGGAGCTCCTACGAGCAGTACTTC.

The DNA for the CDR3 is TGTGCCAGCAGCAGGACTAGCGGAGCCGCCTACGAGCAGTACTTC. Residues: CASSRTSGAAYEQYF. V is TRBV6-5 and J is TRBJ2-7, with 10 positions matching TRBD2. V trimming: 6 bases; J trimming: 2 bases; junction bases outside the gene matches: 7. The CDR3 totals 15 residues. Germline CDR1 MNHEY, CDR2 SVGAGI.

V is TRBV5-1 and J is TRBJ2-7; TRBD1 might be the D (5 bases). V was clipped by 7 bases and J by 2 bases, with 10 bases between them. The CDR3 contains 12 residues. CDR1 and CDR2 from the germline V gene are SGHRS and YFSETQ. CDR3 nucleotides: TGCGCCAGCCCGGACACCCCCTACGAGCAGTACTTC. It yields the protein CASPDTPYEQYF.

J is TRBJ2-4 and V is TRBV3-1 (or the pseudogene TRBV3-2); possibly TRBD2 for D (5 bases). Trimming took 2 bases from V and 9 from J, leaving 17 bases between them. The germline V gene encodes CDR1 LGHDT and CDR2 YNNKEL (reference sequence). The CDR3 extends over 15 amino acids. CDR3 sequence reads: CASSQTTVIEGIQYF. DNA for the CDR3: TGTGCCAGCAGCCAAACAACAGTTATAGAGGGCATTCAGTACTTC.

The rearrangement links TRBV6-2 or TRBV6-3 to TRBJ2-2; 13 bases are shared with TRBD2. The germline CDR1 and CDR2 sequences are MNHEY and SVGEGT. This CDR3 contains 17 residues. J was trimmed by 4 bases and V by 5 bases; bases with no gene match: 7. CDR3 bases: TGTGCCAGCAGTCTACTAGCGGGAGGGTTGGGCACCGGGGAGCTGTTTTTT. This sequence encodes CASSLLAGGLGTGELFF.

There are many counts of this clone. V gene TRBV5-6 combines with J gene TRBJ1-6; D is possibly TRBD1 (6 bases). The V gene lost 1 base and the J gene lost 0 bases, with 17 bases spanning the gap. The CDR3 runs to 19 residues. Germline values: CDR1 SGHDT, CDR2 YYEEEE. CDR3 in DNA: TGTGCCAGCAGCTTGACCCCCACAGGGATAAGCTCCTATAATTCACCCCTCCACTTT. Protein sequence: CASSLTPTGISSYNSPLHF.